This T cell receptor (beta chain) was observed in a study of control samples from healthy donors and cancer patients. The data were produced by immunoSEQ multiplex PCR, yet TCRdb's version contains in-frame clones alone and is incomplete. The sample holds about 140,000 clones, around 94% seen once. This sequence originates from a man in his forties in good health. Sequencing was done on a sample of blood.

DNA for the CDR3: TGTGCCAGCAGCTACCGTTGGGCCGGTGAGACCCAGTACTTC. As protein: CASSYRWAGETQYF. The chain has TRBV14 and TRBJ2-5; D gene ambiguous. The CDR3 has 14 residues. V lost 5 bases and J lost 5, with 15 bases in between. Per the germline V gene, CDR1 is SGHDN and CDR2 is FVKESK.